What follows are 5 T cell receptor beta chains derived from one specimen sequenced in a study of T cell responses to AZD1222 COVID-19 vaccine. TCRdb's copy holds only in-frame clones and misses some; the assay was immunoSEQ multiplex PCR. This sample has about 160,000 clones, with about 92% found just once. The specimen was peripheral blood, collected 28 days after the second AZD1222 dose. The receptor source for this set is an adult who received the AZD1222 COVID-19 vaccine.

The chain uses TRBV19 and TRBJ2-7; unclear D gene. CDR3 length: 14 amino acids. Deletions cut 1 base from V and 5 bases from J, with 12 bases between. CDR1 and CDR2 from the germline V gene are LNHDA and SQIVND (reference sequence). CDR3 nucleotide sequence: TGTGCCAGTAGTATAGCTGCGGACGATCACGAGCAGTACTTC. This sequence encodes CASSIAADDHEQYF.

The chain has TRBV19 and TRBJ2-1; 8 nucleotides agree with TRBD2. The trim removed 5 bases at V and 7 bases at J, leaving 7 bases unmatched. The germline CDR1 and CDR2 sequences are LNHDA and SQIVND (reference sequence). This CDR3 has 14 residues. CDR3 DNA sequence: TGTGCCAGTAGTGTTACGGGGGGGCCAAATGAGCAGTTCTTC. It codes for CASSVTGGPNEQFF. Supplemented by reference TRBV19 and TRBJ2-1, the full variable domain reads DGGITQSPKYLFRKEGQNVTLSCEQNLNHDAMYWYRQDPGQGLRLIYYSQIVNDFQKGDIAEGYSVSREKKESFPLTVTSAQKNPTAFYLCASSVTGGPNEQFFGPGTRLTVL.

In DNA form, the CDR3 reads TGTGCCAGCAGTGAAGGGGAGGCCTCTGGAAACACCATATATTTT. Translation gives CASSEGEASGNTIYF. V usage is TRBV6-1 and J usage is TRBJ1-3; no clear D. Trimming removed 1 base from V and 0 bases from J, with 7 bases in between. CDR3 length: 15 amino acids. Germline CDR1 is MNHNS and CDR2 is SASEGT.

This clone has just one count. CDR3 coding DNA: TGTGCCAGCAGAATTAGCGGGGCCCAAGAGACCCAGTACTTC. Its translation is CASRISGAQETQYF. The chain uses TRBV27 and TRBJ2-5, with 8 bases that match TRBD2. The CDR3 consists of 14 residues. CDR1 is MNHEY, CDR2 SMNVEV, per germline (reference sequence). V shed 6 bases and J 1 base; nucleotides not matched to a gene: 4.

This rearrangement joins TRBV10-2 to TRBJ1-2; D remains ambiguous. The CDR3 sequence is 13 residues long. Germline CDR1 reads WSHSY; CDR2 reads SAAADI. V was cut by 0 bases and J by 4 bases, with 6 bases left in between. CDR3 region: CASSESEGYGYTF. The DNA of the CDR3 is TGCGCCAGCAGTGAGTCGGAGGGCTATGGCTACACCTTC.